A selection of T cell receptor beta chains follows, all from one sample in a study of glioma-infiltrating T cells. TCRdb re-called the multiplex PCR reads with MiXCR, one entry per CDR3 protein. The sample lists 170,000 or so distinct CDR3 sequences; more than 35% were seen once. The material sequenced was glioma tissue, nonneoplastic brain tissue, or PBMCs (not recorded which). The receptors here all came from a human donor with low-grade glioma or glioblastoma, undergoing nonglioma brain surgery, or in good health (not recorded which). The CDR3 runs from the conserved cysteine through the conserved F or W.

V	J	CDR3
TRBV20-1	TRBJ2-5	CSASSGGTQYQETQYF
TRBV24-1	TRBJ2-1	CATSKGTPGGNEQFF
TRBV19	TRBJ2-2	CASTRTRGVGTGELFF
TRBV20-1	TRBJ1-1	CSATSDAKAEAFF
TRBV2	TRBJ2-7	CASRPRQGPYEQYF
TRBV20-1	TRBJ2-1	CSARGPGTANYNGQFF
TRBV28	TRBJ1-2	CASSLGPTGYTF
TRBV19	TRBJ1-1	CASWRTNTEAFF
TRBV5-1	TRBJ1-2	CASSFHGLF
TRBV5-4	TRBJ2-2	CASSRGIGELFF
TRBV3-1	TRBJ2-5	CASSLRTALEETQYF
TRBV12-3/TRBV12-4	TRBJ1-1	CASSKGGASWTEAFF
TRBV2	TRBJ1-1	CASIGQRNTEAFF
TRBV20-1	TRBJ2-3	CSARDFGPDTQYF
TRBV27	TRBJ2-3	CASSRPSGSGADKQYF
TRBV5-4	TRBJ2-5	CASSSTGLAEETQYF
TRBV5-1	TRBJ2-7	CASSSTRDTAIYEQYF
TRBV7-2	TRBJ2-1	CASTAIAGGKYNEQFF
TRBV6-2/TRBV6-3	TRBJ2-7	CASSQPGLAGGKGNYEQYF
TRBV9	TRBJ2-1	CASSPPDSGAEQFF
TRBV6-1	TRBJ1-1	CASSEIGMNTEAFF
TRBV29-1	TRBJ2-1	CSLGMTTTHNEQFF
TRBV20-1	TRBJ2-7	CSANYRVEQYF
TRBV30	TRBJ2-1	CAWSGSARGEQFF
TRBV6-1	TRBJ2-1	CASEKYNEQFF
TRBV12-3/TRBV12-4	TRBJ2-5	CASSWDRGETQYF
TRBV19	TRBJ2-1	CASSMTRVGVYNEQFF
TRBV3-1	TRBJ2-7	CASSSIIQGTYEQYF
TRBV15	TRBJ2-1	CATSREDGSRLANNEQFF
TRBV19	TRBJ1-5	CASSIVKAPNQPQHF
TRBV5-1	TRBJ2-7	CASRVDLSSYEQYF
TRBV19	TRBJ1-2	CASSWAYGYTF
TRBV20-1	TRBJ2-1	CSARPLVASGLYNEQFF
TRBV20-1	TRBJ1-4	CSARITTTSEKLFF
TRBV4-2	TRBJ2-2	CASSQKAGEGTGELFF
TRBV3-1	TRBJ2-1	CASTSARDEQFF
TRBV12-3/TRBV12-4	TRBJ2-1	CASSSHQGAYNEQFF